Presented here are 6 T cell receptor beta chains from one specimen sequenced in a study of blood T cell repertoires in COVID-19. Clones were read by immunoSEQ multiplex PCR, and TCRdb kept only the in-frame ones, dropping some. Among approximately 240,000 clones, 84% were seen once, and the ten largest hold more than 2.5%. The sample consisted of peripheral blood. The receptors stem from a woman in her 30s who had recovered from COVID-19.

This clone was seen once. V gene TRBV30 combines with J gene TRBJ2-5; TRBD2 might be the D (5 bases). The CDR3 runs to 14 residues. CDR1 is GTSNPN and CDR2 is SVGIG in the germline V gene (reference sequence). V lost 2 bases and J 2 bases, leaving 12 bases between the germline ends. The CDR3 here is CAWSSGTLQETQYF. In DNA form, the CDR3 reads TGTGCCTGGAGTAGCGGCACGCTGCAAGAGACCCAGTACTTC.

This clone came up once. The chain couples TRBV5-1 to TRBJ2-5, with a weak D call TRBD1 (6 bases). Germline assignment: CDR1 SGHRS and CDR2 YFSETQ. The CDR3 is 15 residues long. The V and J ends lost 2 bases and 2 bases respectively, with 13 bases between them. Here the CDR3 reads CASSLGGSAQETQYF. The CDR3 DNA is TGCGCCAGCAGCTTAGGGGGAAGCGCTCAAGAGACCCAGTACTTC. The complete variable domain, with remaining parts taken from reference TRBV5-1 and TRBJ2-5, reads KAGVTQTPRYLIKTRGQQVTLSCSPISGHRSVSWYQQTPGQGLQFLFEYFSETQRNKGNFPGRFSGRQFSNSRSEMNVSTLELGDSALYLCASSLGGSAQETQYFGPGTRLLVL.

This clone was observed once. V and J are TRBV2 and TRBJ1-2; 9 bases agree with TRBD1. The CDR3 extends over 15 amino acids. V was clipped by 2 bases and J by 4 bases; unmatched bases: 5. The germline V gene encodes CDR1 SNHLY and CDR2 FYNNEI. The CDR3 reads CASSEYAGQGYGYTF. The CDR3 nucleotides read TGTGCCAGCAGTGAATACGCGGGACAGGGCTATGGCTACACCTTC.

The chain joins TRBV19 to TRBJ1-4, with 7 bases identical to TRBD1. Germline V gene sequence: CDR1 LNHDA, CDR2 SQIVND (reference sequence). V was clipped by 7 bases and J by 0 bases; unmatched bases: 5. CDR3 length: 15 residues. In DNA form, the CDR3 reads TGTGCCAGTAAAGACAGGGAATCAACTAATGAAAAACTGTTTTTT. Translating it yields CASKDRESTNEKLFF. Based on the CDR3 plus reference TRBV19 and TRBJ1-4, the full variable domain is DGGITQSPKYLFRKEGQNVTLSCEQNLNHDAMYWYRQDPGQGLRLIYYSQIVNDFQKGDIAEGYSVSREKKESFPLTVTSAQKNPTAFYLCASKDRESTNEKLFFGSGTQLSVL.

The CDR3 DNA is TGTGCCAGCAGTTTAGGGCCATGGGGACAGGGCCAAGAGACCCAGTACTTC. Amino acid sequence: CASSLGPWGQGQETQYF. The V call is TRBV27, the J call TRBJ2-5; 9 bases are shared with TRBD1. The CDR3 is 17 residues long. After removal of 2 bases from V and 1 base from J, the junction contained 8 bases not matched to a gene. Germline V CDR1 and CDR2: MNHEY, SMNVEV (reference sequence).

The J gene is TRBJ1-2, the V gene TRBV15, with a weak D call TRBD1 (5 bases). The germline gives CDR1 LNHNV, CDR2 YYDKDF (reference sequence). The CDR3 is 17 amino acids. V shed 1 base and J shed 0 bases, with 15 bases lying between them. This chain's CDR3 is CATSRGGGRQSNYGYTF. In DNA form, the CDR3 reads TGTGCCACCAGCAGAGGAGGAGGGAGACAGTCTAACTATGGCTACACCTTC.